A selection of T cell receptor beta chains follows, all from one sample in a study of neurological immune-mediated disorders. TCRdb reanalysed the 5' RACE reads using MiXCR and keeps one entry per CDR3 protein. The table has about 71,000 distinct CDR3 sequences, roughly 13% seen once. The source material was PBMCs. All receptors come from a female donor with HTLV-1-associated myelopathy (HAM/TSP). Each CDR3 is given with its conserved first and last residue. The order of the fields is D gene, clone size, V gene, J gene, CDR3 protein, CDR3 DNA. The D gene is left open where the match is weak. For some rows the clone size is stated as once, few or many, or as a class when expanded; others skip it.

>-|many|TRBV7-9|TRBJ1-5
CASSLGGGQPQHF
TGTGCCAGCAGCTTAGGAGGTGGGCAGCCCCAGCATTTT
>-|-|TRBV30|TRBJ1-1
CAWTTGVNTEAFF
TGTGCCTGGACGACAGGCGTGAACACTGAAGCTTTCTTT
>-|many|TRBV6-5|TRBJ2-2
CASSPISIGELFF
TGTGCCAGCAGCCCCATCAGTATCGGGGAGCTGTTTTTT
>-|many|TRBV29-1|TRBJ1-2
CSGRSSYGYTF
TGCAGCGGGCGGAGTTCCTATGGCTACACCTTC
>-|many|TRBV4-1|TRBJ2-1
CASSQEQVRGPYNEQFF
TGCGCCAGCAGCCAAGAACAAGTCAGGGGACCCTACAATGAGCAGTTCTTC
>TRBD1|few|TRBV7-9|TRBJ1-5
CASSLQGAGQPQHF
TGTGCCAGCAGCCTACAGGGGGCCGGTCAGCCCCAGCATTTT
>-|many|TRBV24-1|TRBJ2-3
CATGETNTDTQYF
TGTGCCACCGGTGAGACTAACACAGATACGCAGTATTTT
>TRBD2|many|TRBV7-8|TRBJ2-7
CASSKTTSPGQYEQYF
TGTGCCAGCTCCAAAACGACTAGCCCCGGGCAATACGAGCAGTACTTC
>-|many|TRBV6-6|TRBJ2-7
CASSRLGGYEQYF
TGTGCCAGCAGCCGCCTCGGAGGCTACGAGCAGTACTTC
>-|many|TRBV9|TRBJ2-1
CASSPGTPMAEEQFF
TGTGCCAGCAGCCCCGGGACCCCGATGGCGGAAGAGCAGTTCTTC
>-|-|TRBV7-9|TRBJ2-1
CASSLAGVGLASNEQFF
TGTGCCAGCAGCTTAGCAGGGGTGGGGCTGGCCTCCAATGAGCAGTTCTTC
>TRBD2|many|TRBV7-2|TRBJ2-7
CASSLLAGPTYEQYF
TGTGCCAGCAGCCTCTTAGCGGGGCCCACCTACGAGCAGTACTTC
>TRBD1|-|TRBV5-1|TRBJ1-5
CASSLTSRTGDSNQPQHF
TGCGCCAGCAGCTTAACGTCGAGGACAGGGGACAGCAATCAGCCCCAGCATTTT
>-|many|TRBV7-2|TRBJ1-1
CASSLARKAFF
TGTGCCAGCAGCTTAGCGAGAAAAGCTTTCTTT
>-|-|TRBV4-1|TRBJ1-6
CASSQEAGRRSPLHF
TGCGCCAGCAGCCAAGAGGCAGGGAGAAGATCACCCCTCCACTTT
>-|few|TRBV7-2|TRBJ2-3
CASSLGAGTWADTQYF
TGTGCCAGCAGCTTAGGTGCGGGGACCTGGGCAGATACGCAGTATTTT
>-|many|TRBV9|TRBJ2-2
CASSVGGRGAGELFF
TGTGCCAGCAGCGTAGGGGGGCGAGGGGCCGGGGAGCTGTTTTTT
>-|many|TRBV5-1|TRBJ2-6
CASSEVSGANVLTF
TGCGCCAGCAGCGAAGTCTCTGGGGCCAACGTCCTGACTTTC
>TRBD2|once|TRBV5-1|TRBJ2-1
CASSLDSGGALGSYNEQFF
TGCGCCAGCAGCTTGGATAGCGGGGGGGCTCTGGGCTCCTACAATGAGCAGTTCTTC
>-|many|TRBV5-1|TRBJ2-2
CASRGPRGQVTTGELFF
TGCGCCAGCAGGGGCCCTCGTGGTCAGGTGACCACCGGGGAGCTGTTTTTT
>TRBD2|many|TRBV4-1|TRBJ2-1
CASGYSGASYNEQFF
TGCGCCAGCGGATATAGCGGGGCAAGCTACAATGAGCAGTTCTTC
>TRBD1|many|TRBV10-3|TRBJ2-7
CAIRRGQGPSYEQYF
TGTGCCATCCGGAGGGGACAGGGGCCCTCCTACGAGCAGTACTTC
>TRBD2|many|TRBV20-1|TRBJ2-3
CSARDLNRREDGDTQYF
TGCAGTGCTAGAGACCTAAATAGGCGGGAGGATGGAGATACGCAGTATTTT
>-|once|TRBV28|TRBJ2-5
CASSTGTPGKETQYF
TGTGCCAGCAGTACCGGGACACCGGGCAAAGAGACCCAGTACTTC
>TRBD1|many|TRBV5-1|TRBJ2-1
CASSVGQGSYNEQFF
TGCGCCAGCAGCGTCGGACAGGGGAGCTACAATGAGCAGTTCTTC
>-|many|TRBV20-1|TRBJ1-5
CSARTGTTYQPQHF
TGCAGTGCTCGGACCGGGACAACGTATCAGCCCCAGCATTTT
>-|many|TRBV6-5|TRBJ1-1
CASSYANWAVNTEAFF
TGTGCCAGCAGTTACGCCAATTGGGCGGTGAACACTGAAGCTTTCTTT
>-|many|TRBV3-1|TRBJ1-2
CASSLDRGGYTF
TGTGCCAGCAGCCTTGACCGGGGTGGCTACACCTTC
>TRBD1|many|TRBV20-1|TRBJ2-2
CSAYRTGGGGELFF
TGCAGTGCTTATCGAACAGGGGGTGGCGGGGAGCTGTTTTTT
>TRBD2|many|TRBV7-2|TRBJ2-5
CASSLASPASGGRETQYF
TGTGCCAGCAGCTTAGCCTCCCCCGCTAGCGGGGGGCGGGAGACCCAGTACTTC
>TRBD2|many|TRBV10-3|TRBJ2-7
CAISDGLAGGIYEQYF
TGTGCCATCAGTGACGGGCTAGCGGGGGGGATCTACGAGCAGTACTTC
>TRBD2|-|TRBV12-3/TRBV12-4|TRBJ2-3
CASSLMPPGGPGDTQYF
TGTGCCAGCAGTTTAATGCCCCCGGGGGGGCCCGGAGATACGCAGTATTTT
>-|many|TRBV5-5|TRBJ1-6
CASSLEIIFYNSPLHF
TGTGCCAGCAGCTTGGAGATTATCTTTTATAATTCACCCCTCCACTTT
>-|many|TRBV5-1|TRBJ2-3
CASSLGLGADTQYF
TGCGCCAGCAGCTTGGGTCTAGGCGCAGATACGCAGTATTTT
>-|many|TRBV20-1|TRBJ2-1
CSAARAGAGYNEQFF
TGCAGTGCCGCGAGGGCGGGGGCAGGGTACAATGAGCAGTTCTTC
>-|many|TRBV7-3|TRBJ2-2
CASSLNGRENTGELFF
TGTGCCAGCAGCTTAAACGGCAGGGAGAACACCGGGGAGCTGTTTTTT
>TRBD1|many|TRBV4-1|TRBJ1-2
CASSHADRVYGYTF
TGCGCCAGCAGCCATGCCGACAGGGTCTATGGCTACACCTTC
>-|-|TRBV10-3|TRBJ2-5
CAISARVQETQYF
TGTGCCATCAGTGCCCGGGTACAAGAGACCCAGTACTTC
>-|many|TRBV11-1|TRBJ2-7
CASSLYAGAHYEQYF
TGTGCCAGCAGCTTATATGCGGGGGCCCACTACGAGCAGTACTTC
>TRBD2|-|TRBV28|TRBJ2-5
CASSLAGVPSETQYF
TGTGCCAGCAGTTTAGCGGGGGTTCCCTCGGAGACCCAGTACTTC
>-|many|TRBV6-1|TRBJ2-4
CASSKGEELAKNIQYF
TGTGCCAGCAGTAAGGGGGAGGAACTAGCCAAAAACATTCAGTACTTC
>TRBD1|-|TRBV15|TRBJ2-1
CATSRDRAPNEQFF
TGTGCTACCAGCCGGGACAGGGCACCCAATGAGCAGTTCTTC
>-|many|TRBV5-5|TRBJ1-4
CASSLTVEKLFF
TGTGCCAGCAGCTTGACAGTGGAAAAACTGTTTTTT